This T cell receptor (beta chain) emerged from a study of T cell responses to AZD1222 COVID-19 vaccine. The wider study: Doses given second, at about 4 or about 12 weeks, were pooled.

This clone came up once. What it binds is not known. The assay was immunoSEQ multiplex PCR, and TCRdb's table has in-frame clones only and misses some. The top ten clones hold 7.3% of a sample with about 59,000 clones, around 83% of them seen once. V was pared by 4 bases and J by 0 bases, with 7 bases between. CDR3 length equals 13 residues. Germline CDR1 is SQVTM and CDR2 is ANQGSEA. Study results and caveats: Variant regions that are unmutated are reportedly the target of nearly half of spike-specific TCRs.

This clonotype originated in an adult in good health. The sample was peripheral blood, taken on day 0 of AZD1222 vaccination. The genes are TRBV29-1 and TRBJ1-5, with D unresolved. The CDR3 DNA reads as TGCAGCGTTGGGCACCATAGCAATCAGCCCCAGCATTTT. This sequence encodes CSVGHHSNQPQHF.